Included here is one T cell receptor beta chain sequence, with context. Its antigen is as yet unknown. TCRdb recomputed calls from the reads with MiXCR, one row per CDR3 protein. The top ten hold more than 20% of the sample, which has under 600,000 distinct CDR3 sequences, 15% to 20% seen once. This record belongs to a study of T cell repertoires in cytomegalovirus infection. Overall study context: Indications of both CMV infection and matching HLA type were provided by public TCR beta signatures.

General observations from the study: The study identified carriers of CMV plus the relevant HLA from cumulative public TCR beta family frequency. The study found HLA-C-restricted CMV-specific TCR beta clonotypes dominating the ex vivo response.

This CDR3 is 15 amino acids long. Trimming took off 0 bases at V and 3 bases at J, with 11 bases between the two ends. Germline CDR1 reads SGDLS; CDR2 reads YYNGEE. The rearrangement uses TRBV9 and TRBJ2-3; weak D call: TRBD2 (6 bases). This receptor was taken from a human donor in good health (CMV status not recorded). Some clones in this sample may be carry-over from other donors' samples. The sample comprised CD8+ T cells from PBMCs. CDR3 region: CASSVAEGVTDTQYF. The CDR3 DNA reads as TGTGCCAGCAGCGTAGCGGAGGGTGTAACAGATACGCAGTATTTT.